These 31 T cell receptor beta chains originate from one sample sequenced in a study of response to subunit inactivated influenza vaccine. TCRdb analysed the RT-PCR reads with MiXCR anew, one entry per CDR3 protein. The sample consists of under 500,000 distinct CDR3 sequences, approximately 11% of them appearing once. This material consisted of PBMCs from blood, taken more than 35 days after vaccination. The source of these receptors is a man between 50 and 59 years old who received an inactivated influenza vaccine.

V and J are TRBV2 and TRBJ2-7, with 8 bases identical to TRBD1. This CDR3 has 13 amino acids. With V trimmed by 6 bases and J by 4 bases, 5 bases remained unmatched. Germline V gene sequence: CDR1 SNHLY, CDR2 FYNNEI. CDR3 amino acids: CASRQDRVYEQYF. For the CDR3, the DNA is TGTGCCAGCAGGCAGGACAGGGTTTACGAGCAGTACTTC. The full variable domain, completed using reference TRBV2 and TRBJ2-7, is EPEVTQTPSHQVTQMGQEVILRCVPISNHLYFYWYRQILGQKVEFLVSFYNNEISEKSEIFDDQFSVERPDGSNFTLKIRSTKLEDSAMYFCASRQDRVYEQYFGPGTRLTVT.

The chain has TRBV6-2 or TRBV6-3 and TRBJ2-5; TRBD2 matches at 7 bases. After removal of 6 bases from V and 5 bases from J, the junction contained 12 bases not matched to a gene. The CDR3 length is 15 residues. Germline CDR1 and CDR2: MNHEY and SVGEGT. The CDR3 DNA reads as TGTGCCAGCAGCCCCTCCGGACTAGGGTTTGAGACCCAGTACTTC. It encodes CASSPSGLGFETQYF.

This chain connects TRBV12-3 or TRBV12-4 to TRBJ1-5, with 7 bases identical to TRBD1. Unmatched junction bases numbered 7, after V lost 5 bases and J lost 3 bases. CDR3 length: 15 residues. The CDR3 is CASSPTQGLNQPQHF. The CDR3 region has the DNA TGTGCCAGCAGTCCAACACAGGGGCTCAATCAGCCCCAGCATTTT.

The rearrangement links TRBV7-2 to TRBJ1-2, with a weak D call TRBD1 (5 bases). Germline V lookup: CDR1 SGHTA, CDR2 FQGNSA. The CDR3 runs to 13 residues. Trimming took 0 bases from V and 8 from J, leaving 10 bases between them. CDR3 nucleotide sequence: TGTGCCAGCAGCTTAGCGACAGAAGTGGGCTACACCTTC. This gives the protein CASSLATEVGYTF.

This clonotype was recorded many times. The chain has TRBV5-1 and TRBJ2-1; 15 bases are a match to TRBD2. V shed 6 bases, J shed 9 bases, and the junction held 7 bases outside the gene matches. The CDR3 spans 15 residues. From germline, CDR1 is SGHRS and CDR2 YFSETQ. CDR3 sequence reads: CASTRTSGGDGEQFF. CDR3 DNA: TGCGCCAGCACTCGGACTAGCGGGGGGGATGGTGAGCAGTTCTTC.

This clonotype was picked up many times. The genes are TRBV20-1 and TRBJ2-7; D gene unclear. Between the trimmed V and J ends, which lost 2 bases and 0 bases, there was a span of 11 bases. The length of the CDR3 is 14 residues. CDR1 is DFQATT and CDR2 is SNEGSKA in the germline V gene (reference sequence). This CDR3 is CSARRQQNSYEQYF. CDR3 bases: TGCAGTGCTAGAAGGCAGCAAAACTCCTACGAGCAGTACTTC.

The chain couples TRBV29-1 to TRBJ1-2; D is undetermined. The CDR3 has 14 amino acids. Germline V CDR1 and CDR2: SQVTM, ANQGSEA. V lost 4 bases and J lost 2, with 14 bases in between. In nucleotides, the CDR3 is TGCAGCGTTGTGGCGCTGGAGAAGAACTATGGCTACACCTTC. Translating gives CSVVALEKNYGYTF.

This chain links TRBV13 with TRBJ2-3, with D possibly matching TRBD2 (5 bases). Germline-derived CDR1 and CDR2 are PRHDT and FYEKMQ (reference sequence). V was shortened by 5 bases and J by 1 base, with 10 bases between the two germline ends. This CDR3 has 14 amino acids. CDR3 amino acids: CASSGPEGTDTQYF. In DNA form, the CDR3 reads TGTGCCAGCAGCGGTCCGGAGGGCACAGATACGCAGTATTTT.

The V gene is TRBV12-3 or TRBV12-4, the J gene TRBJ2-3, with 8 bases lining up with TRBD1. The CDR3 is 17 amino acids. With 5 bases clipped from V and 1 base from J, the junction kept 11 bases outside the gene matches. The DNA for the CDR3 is TGTGCCAGCAGTGAACCCAGGGGGCGCGAAGGCACAGATACGCAGTATTTT. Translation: CASSEPRGREGTDTQYF.

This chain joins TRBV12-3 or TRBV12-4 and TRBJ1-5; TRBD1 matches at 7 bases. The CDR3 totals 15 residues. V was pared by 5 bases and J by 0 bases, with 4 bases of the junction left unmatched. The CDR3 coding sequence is TGTGCCAGCAGTCGACAGGGCGCTAGCAATCAGCCCCAGCATTTT. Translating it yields CASSRQGASNQPQHF.

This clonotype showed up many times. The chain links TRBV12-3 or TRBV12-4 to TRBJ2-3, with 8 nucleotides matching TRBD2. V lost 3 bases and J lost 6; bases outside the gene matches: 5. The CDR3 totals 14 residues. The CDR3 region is CASSFGGAGDTQYF. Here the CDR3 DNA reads TGTGCCAGCAGTTTCGGGGGGGCAGGGGATACGCAGTATTTT.

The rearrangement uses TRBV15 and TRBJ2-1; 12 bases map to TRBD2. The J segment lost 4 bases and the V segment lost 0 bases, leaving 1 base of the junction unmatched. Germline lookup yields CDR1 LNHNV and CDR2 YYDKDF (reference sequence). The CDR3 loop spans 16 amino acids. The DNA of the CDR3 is TGTGCCACCAGCAGAGAAACTAGCGGGGGGTACAATGAGCAGTTCTTC. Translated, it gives CATSRETSGGYNEQFF.

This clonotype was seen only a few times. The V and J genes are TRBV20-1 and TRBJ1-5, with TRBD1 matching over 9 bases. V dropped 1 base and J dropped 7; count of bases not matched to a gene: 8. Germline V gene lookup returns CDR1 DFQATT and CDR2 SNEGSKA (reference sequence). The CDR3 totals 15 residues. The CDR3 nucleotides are TGCAGTGCTAGAGGCCCGGGACAGGGCCGACAGCCCCAGCATTTT. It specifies CSARGPGQGRQPQHF.

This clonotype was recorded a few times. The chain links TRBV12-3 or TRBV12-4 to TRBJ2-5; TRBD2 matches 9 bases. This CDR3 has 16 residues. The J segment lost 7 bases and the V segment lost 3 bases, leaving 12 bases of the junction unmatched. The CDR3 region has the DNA TGTGCCAGCAGTTTTGTGACTAGCGGACCCGGACGGACCCAGTACTTC. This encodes CASSFVTSGPGRTQYF.

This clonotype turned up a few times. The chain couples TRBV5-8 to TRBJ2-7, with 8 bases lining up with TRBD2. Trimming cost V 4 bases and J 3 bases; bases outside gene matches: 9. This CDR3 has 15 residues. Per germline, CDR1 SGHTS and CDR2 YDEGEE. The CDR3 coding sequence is TGTGCCAGCAGCCCCGGGGGGGGGTTCGTCTACGAGCAGTACTTC. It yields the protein CASSPGGGFVYEQYF.

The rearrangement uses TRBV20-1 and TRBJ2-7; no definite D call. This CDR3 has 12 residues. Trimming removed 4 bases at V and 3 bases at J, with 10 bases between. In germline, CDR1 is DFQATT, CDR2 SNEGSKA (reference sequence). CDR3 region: CSAKTKHYEQYF. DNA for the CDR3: TGCAGTGCTAAGACAAAACACTACGAGCAGTACTTC.

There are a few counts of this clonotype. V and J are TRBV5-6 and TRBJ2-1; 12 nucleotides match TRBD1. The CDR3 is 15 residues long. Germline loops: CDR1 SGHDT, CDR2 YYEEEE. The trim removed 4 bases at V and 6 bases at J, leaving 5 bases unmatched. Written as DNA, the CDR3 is TGTGCCAGCAGCCCGGGACAGGGGGCCTTCAATGAGCAGTTCTTC. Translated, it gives CASSPGQGAFNEQFF.

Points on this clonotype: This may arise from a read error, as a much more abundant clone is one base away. CDR3 nucleotide sequence: TGTGCCAGCAGTTTAATCAGGGACTACGAGCAGTACTTC. Protein product: CASSLIRDYEQYF. The rearrangement uses TRBV12-3 or TRBV12-4 and TRBJ2-7; a weak D match, TRBD1 (5 bases). This CDR3 is 13 amino acids long. The V end was cut by 2 bases, the J end by 3 bases, with 8 bases between.

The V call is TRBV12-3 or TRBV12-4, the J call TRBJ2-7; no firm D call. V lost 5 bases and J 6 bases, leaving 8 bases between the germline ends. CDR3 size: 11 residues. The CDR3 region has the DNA TGTGCCAGCAGTAGGAGTTGCGAGCAGTACTTC. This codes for CASSRSCEQYF.

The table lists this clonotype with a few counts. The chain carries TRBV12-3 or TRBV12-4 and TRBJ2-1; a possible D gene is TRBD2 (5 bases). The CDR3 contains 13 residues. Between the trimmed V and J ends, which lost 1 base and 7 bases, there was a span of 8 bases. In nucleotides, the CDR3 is TGTGCCAGCAGTTTAGGACTAATTAATGAGCAGTTCTTC. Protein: CASSLGLINEQFF.

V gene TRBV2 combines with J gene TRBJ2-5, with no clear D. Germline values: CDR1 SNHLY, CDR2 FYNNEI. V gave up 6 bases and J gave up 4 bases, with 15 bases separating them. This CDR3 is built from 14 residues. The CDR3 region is CASSQALTRETQYF. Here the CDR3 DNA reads TGTGCCAGCAGCCAAGCCCTAACCAGAGAGACCCAGTACTTC.

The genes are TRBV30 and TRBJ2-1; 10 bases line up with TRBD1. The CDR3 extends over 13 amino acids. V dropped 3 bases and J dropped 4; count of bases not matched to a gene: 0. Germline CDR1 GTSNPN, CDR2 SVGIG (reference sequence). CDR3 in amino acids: CAWRGQGYNEQFF. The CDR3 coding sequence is TGTGCCTGGAGGGGACAGGGGTACAATGAGCAGTTCTTC. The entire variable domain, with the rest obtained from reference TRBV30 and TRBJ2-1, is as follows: SQTIHQWPATLVQPVGSPLSLECTVEGTSNPNLYWYRQAAGRGLQLLFYSVGIGQISSEVPQNLSASRPQDRQFILSSKKLLLSDSGFYLCAWRGQGYNEQFFGPGTRLTVL.

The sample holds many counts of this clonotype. The CDR3 sequence: CASRAVSGRPSTDTQYF. CDR3 sequence (DNA): TGTGCCAGCAGGGCCGTTAGCGGGAGGCCTAGCACAGATACGCAGTATTTT. The chain carries TRBV7-2 and TRBJ2-3, with 10 bases matching TRBD2. The CDR3 consists of 17 residues. The germline CDR1 and CDR2 sequences are SGHTA and FQGNSA. The V segment lost 6 bases and the J segment 0 bases; nucleotides outside the gene matches: 9.

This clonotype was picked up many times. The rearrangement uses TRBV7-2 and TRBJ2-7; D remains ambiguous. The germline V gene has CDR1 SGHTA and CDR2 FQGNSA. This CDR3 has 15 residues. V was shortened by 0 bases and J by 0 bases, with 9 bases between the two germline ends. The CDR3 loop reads CASSLAPTRSYEQYF. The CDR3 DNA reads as TGTGCCAGCAGCTTAGCTCCGACCCGCTCCTACGAGCAGTACTTC.

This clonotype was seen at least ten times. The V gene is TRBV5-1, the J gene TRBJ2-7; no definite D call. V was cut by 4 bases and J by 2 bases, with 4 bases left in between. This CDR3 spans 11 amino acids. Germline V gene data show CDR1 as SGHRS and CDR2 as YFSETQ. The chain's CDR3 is CASSPPYEQYF. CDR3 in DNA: TGCGCCAGCAGCCCCCCCTACGAGCAGTACTTC.

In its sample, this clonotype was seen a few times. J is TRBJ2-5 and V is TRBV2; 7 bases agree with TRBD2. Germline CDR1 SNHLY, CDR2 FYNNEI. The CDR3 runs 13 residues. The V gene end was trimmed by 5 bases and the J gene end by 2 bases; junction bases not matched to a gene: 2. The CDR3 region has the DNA TGTGCCAGCAGTTGGACTAGACAAGAGACCCAGTACTTC. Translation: CASSWTRQETQYF.

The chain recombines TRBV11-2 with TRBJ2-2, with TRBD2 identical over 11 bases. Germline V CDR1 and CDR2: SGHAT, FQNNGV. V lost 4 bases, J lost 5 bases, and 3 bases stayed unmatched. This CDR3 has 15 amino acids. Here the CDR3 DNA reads TGTGCCAGCAGCTGGCGGACTAGCGGGACCGGGGAGCTGTTTTTT. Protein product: CASSWRTSGTGELFF.

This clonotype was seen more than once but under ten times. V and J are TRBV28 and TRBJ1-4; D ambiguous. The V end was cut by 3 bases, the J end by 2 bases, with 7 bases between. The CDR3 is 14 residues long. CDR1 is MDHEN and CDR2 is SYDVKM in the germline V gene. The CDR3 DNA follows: TGTGCCAGCAGTTTTGCTGGGACTAATGAAAAACTGTTTTTT. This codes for CASSFAGTNEKLFF.

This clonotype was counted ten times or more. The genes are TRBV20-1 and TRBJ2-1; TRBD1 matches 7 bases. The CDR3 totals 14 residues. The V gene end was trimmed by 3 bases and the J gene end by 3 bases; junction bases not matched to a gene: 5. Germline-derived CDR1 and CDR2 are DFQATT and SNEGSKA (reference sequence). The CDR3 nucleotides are TGCAGTGCTAGGGGACAGCTCCTCTACAATGAGCAGTTCTTC. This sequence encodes CSARGQLLYNEQFF.

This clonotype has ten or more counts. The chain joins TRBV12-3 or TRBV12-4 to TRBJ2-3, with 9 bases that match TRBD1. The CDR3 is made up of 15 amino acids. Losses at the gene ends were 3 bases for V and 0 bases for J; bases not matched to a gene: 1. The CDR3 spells CASSLDRGSTDTQYF. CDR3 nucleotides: TGTGCCAGCAGTTTGGACAGGGGAAGCACAGATACGCAGTATTTT.

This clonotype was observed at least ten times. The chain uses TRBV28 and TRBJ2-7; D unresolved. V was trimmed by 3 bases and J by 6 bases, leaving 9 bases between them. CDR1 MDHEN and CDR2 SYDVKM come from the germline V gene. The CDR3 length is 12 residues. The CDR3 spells CASSFRQPEQYF. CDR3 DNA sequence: TGTGCCAGCAGTTTTCGGCAGCCCGAGCAGTACTTC.